Listed below are T cell receptor beta chains from one sample, sequenced in a study of identical twins. Each CDR3 protein gets one entry after TCRdb re-called the 5' RACE reads with MiXCR. This sample yields 450,000 or so distinct CDR3 sequences, of which approximately 25% are seen a single time; 2.5% to 3.5% belongs to the top ten. These records were also assigned to another study, of T cells expressing NK-cell markers.

Specimen: CD4+ T cells sorted from blood. The origin of the receptors is a young woman in good health. Each CDR3 is given with its conserved first and last residue. The D gene is left open where the match is weak. The size field is filled for only some rows; it gives once, few, many or a size class.

>TRBV7-9|TRBD1|few|TRBJ2-7
TGTGCCAGCAGCATCTCACAGGGGGGTTCTCACTACGAGCAGTACTTC
CASSISQGGSHYEQYF
>TRBV29-1|-|-|TRBJ2-3
TGCAGCGTTGAGGTGGCTGGCACAGATACGCAGTATTTT
CSVEVAGTDTQYF
>TRBV14|-|few|TRBJ2-4
TGTGCCAGCGGTGCGGGGTTCATTCAGTACTTC
CASGAGFIQYF
>TRBV10-3|-|few|TRBJ2-3
TGTGCCATCACCCCCGGCCTGGATGGAGATACGCAGTATTTT
CAITPGLDGDTQYF
>TRBV9|TRBD2|-|TRBJ2-1
TGTGCCAGCAGCGGTAGCGGGAGTAAATTGGAGCAGTTCTTC
CASSGSGSKLEQFF
>TRBV12-3/TRBV12-4|-|few|TRBJ2-4
TGTGCCAGCAGTCTCCGTCATGGAAAAAACATTCAGTACTTC
CASSLRHGKNIQYF
>TRBV20-1|-|few|TRBJ2-7
TGCAGTGCTAGTTCCAGCGGAAGATACTACGAGCAGTACTTC
CSASSSGRYYEQYF
>TRBV20-1|-|few|TRBJ2-3
TGCAGTGCTAGAGTTCTTACAAGCACAGATACGCAGTATTTT
CSARVLTSTDTQYF
>TRBV9|-|few|TRBJ2-2
TGTGCCAGCGGTCGGACCCCGGGCACCGGGGAGCTGTTTTTT
CASGRTPGTGELFF
>TRBV29-1|-|few|TRBJ1-1
TGCAGCGTTTTCATAGGGACGGTGAACACTGAAGCTTTCTTT
CSVFIGTVNTEAFF
>TRBV9|-|-|TRBJ1-2
TGTGCCAGCAGCGTAGAGGGCTCCATCTATGGCTACACCTTC
CASSVEGSIYGYTF
>TRBV6-1|-|-|TRBJ2-1
TGTGCCGGCAGGAGGTCGGGGAGGAGCGATGAGCAGTTCTTC
CAGRRSGRSDEQFF
>TRBV12-3/TRBV12-4|TRBD2|-|TRBJ2-7
TGTGCCAGCGGTGTGCTAGCGGGAGGGTACGACGAGCAGTACTTC
CASGVLAGGYDEQYF
>TRBV10-2|-|-|TRBJ2-3
TGCGCCAGCAGTGAGGTACTCGGGAAGGGGATGGATGCGCAGTATTTT
CASSEVLGKGMDAQYF
>TRBV20-1|TRBD2|-|TRBJ2-1
TGCAGTGCAGGCCCTAGCGGTAATGAGCAGTTCTTC
CSAGPSGNEQFF
>TRBV30|-|-|TRBJ2-7
TGTGCCTGGGGGGCCTTGGGATACGAGCAGTACTTC
CAWGALGYEQYF
>TRBV15|-|few|TRBJ2-3
TGTGCCACCAGCTTGGGTATTCAGGGGAGCACAGATACGCAGTATTTT
CATSLGIQGSTDTQYF
>TRBV7-2|-|-|TRBJ2-3
TGTGCCAGCAGCTTTGGGGCGCATACGCAGTATTTT
CASSFGAHTQYF
>TRBV5-1|-|few|TRBJ2-4
TGCGCCAGCAGCTTGGCGTCCCCGAAGGACATTCAGTACTTC
CASSLASPKDIQYF
>TRBV7-3|-|-|TRBJ2-3
TGTGCCAGCAGCTTAAGTGGGACGGCAGATACGCAGTATTTT
CASSLSGTADTQYF
>TRBV5-1|-|few|TRBJ2-6
TGCGCCAGCAGCGGCGGACTCCTATCTGGGGCCAACGTCCTGACTTTC
CASSGGLLSGANVLTF
>TRBV10-3|-|-|TRBJ1-2
TGTGCCATCAGTGAGTCGCGTGGACTAGGGGCTAACTATGGCTACACCTTC
CAISESRGLGANYGYTF
>TRBV7-2|TRBD1|few|TRBJ1-5
TGTGCCAGCAGCTCCACAGGGGGAGGGTATCAGCCCCAGCATTTT
CASSSTGGGYQPQHF
>TRBV2|-|-|TRBJ1-1
TGTGCCAGCAGTGAAGGATTGTGGGCTGAAGCTTTCTTT
CASSEGLWAEAFF
>TRBV5-1|TRBD1|-|TRBJ1-1
TGCGCCAGCAGAGTCCCCACAGGGGGTGAAGCTTTCTTT
CASRVPTGGEAFF
>TRBV6-2/TRBV6-3|-|few|TRBJ2-7
TGTGCCAGCACCCCCACGTGGGGAGAAAGCGAGCAGTACTTC
CASTPTWGESEQYF
>TRBV12-3/TRBV12-4|TRBD1|-|TRBJ2-7
TGTGCCAGCAGCTCCGGGGACAGGAGGAGGAACGAGCAGTACTTC
CASSSGDRRRNEQYF
>TRBV25-1|-|-|TRBJ2-3
TGTGCCAGCAGTGAATATTGGGGGGGGGCCACAGATACGCAGTATTTT
CASSEYWGGATDTQYF
>TRBV7-2|-|-|TRBJ2-7
TGTGCCAGCAGCTTACTGATCCCCACCTACGAGCAGTACTTC
CASSLLIPTYEQYF
>TRBV7-2|-|-|TRBJ1-3
TGTGCCAGCAGCTTAACGGGACGATTCTCTGGAAACACCATATATTTT
CASSLTGRFSGNTIYF
>TRBV20-1|-|few|TRBJ2-7
TGCAGTGCTCACGACGGTGGAACCTACGAGCAGTACTTC
CSAHDGGTYEQYF
>TRBV12-5|-|-|TRBJ2-3
TGTGCTAGTGGTTTGGCCGCAGGTTCCCTACTAGTCCCGGGAACAGATACGCAGTATTTT
CASGLAAGSLLVPGTDTQYF
>TRBV7-9|TRBD2|-|TRBJ2-1
TGTGCCAGCAGCGCATTAGCGGGAGCGAATGAGCAGTTCTTC
CASSALAGANEQFF
>TRBV7-8|-|-|TRBJ2-1
TGTGCCAGCAGCCGAATCCGATGGGGGATGGATGAGCAGTTCTTC
CASSRIRWGMDEQFF
>TRBV3-1|-|few|TRBJ2-3
TGTGCCAGCAGCCAAAAGGGGGGGACCAGGCGAGATACGCAGTATTTT
CASSQKGGTRRDTQYF
>TRBV20-1|-|-|TRBJ2-5
TGCAGTGCTATGGATAGGCAAGAGACCCAGTACTTC
CSAMDRQETQYF
>TRBV20-1|-|few|TRBJ2-2
TGCAGTGCTAATCTGGCGGGTGTGACCGGGGAGCTGTTTTTT
CSANLAGVTGELFF
>TRBV20-1|-|-|TRBJ1-2
TGCAGTGCAGGGGCGGCCTATGGCTACACCTTC
CSAGAAYGYTF